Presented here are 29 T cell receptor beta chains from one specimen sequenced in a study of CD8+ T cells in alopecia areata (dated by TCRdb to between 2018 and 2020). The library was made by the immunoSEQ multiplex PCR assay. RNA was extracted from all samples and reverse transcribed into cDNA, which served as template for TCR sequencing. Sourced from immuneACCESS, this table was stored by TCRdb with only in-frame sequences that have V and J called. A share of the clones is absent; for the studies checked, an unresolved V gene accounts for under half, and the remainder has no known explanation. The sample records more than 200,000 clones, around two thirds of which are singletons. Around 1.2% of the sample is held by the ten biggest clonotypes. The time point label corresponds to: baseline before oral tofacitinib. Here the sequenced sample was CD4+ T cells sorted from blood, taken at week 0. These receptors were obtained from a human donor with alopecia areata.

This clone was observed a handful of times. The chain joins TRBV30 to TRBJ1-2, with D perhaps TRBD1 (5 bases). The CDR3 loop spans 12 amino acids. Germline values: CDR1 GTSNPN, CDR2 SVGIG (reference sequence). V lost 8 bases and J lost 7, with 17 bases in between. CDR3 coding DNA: TGTGCCGGGCAGTCCGGGACTTTTGGCTACACCTTC. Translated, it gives CAGQSGTFGYTF. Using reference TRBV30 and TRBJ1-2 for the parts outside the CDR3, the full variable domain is SQTIHQWPATLVQPVGSPLSLECTVEGTSNPNLYWYRQAAGRGLQLLFYSVGIGQISSEVPQNLSASRPQDRQFILSSKKLLLSDSGFYLCAGQSGTFGYTFGSGTRLTVV.

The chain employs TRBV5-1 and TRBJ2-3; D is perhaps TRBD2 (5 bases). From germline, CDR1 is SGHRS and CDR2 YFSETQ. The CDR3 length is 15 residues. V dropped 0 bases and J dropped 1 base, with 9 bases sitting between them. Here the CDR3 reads CASSLELARTDTQYF. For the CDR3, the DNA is TGCGCCAGCAGCTTGGAGTTAGCGCGCACAGATACGCAGTATTTT.

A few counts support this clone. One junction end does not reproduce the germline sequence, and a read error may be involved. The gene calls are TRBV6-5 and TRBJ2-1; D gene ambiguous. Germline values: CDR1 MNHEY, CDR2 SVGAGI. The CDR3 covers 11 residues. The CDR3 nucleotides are TGTGCCAGCAGTTCCTTCAATGAGCAGTTCTTC. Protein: CASSSFNEQFF.

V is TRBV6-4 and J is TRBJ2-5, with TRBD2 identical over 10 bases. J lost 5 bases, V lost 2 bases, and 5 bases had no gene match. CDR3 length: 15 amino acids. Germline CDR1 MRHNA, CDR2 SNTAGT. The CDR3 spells CASSDTTSGDETQYF. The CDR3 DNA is TGTGCCAGCAGTGACACTACTAGCGGGGATGAGACCCAGTACTTC.

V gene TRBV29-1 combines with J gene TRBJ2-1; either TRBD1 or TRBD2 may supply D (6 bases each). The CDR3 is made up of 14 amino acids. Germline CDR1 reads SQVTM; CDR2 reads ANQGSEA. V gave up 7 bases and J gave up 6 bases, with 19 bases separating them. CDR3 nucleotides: TGCAGCGCCAGAACAGGGATCGGGGGCAATGAGCAGTTCTTC. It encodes CSARTGIGGNEQFF.

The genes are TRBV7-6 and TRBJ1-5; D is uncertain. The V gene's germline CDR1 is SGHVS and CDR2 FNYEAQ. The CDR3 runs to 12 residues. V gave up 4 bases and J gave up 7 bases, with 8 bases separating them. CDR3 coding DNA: TGTGCCAGCAGCTCATTGGGGCAGCCCCAGCATTTT. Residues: CASSSLGQPQHF.

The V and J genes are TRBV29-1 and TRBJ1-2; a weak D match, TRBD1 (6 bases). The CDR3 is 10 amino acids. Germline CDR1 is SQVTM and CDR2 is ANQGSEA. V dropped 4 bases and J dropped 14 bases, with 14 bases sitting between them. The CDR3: CSVGTDTGTF. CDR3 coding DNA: TGCAGCGTTGGGACGGACACAGGGACCTTC. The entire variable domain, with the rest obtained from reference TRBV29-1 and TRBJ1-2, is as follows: SAVISQKPSRDICQRGTSLTIQCQVDSQVTMMFWYRQQPGQSLTLIATANQGSEATYESGFVIDKFPISRPNLTFSTLTVSNMSPEDSSIYLCSVGTDTGTFGSGTRLTVV.

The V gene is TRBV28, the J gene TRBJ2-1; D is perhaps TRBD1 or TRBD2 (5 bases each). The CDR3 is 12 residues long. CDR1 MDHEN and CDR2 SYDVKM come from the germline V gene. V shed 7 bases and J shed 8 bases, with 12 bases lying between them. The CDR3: CASNRGSYEQFF. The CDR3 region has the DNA TGTGCCAGCAACCGGGGCAGCTATGAGCAGTTCTTC.

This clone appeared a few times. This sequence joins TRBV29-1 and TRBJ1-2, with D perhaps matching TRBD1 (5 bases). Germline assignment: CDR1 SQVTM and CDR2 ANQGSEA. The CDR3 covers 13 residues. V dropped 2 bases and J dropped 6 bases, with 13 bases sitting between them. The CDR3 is CSVERPARDGYTF. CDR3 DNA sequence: TGCAGCGTTGAACGCCCGGCCAGGGATGGCTACACCTTC.

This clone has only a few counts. The CDR3 DNA reads TGCAGCTCCCGACATGGACAAGAGACCCAGTACTTC. It yields the protein CSSRHGQETQYF. This rearrangement joins TRBV29-1 to TRBJ2-5, with D uncertain. The CDR3 runs 12 residues. The V gene lost 8 bases and the J gene lost 2 bases, with 12 bases spanning the gap. Germline V gene lookup returns CDR1 SQVTM and CDR2 ANQGSEA.

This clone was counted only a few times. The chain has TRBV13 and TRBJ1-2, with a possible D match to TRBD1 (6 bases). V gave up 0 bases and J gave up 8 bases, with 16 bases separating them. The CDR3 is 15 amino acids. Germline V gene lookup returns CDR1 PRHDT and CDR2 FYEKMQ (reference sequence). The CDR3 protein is CASSLGLIEGEGYTF. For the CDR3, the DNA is TGTGCCAGCAGCTTAGGACTTATAGAGGGGGAAGGCTACACCTTC.

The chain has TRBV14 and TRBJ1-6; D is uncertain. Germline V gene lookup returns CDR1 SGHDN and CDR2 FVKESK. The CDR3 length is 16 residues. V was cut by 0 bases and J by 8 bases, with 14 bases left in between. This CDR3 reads CASSQDLPRSHSPLHF. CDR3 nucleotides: TGTGCCAGCAGCCAAGATCTTCCGAGGTCGCATTCACCCCTCCACTTT.

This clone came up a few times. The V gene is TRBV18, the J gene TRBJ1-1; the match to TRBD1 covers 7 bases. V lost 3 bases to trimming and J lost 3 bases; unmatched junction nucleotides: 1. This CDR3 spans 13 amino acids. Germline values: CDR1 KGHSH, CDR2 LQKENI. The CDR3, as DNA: TGTGCCAGCTCACCTGACAGGGACACTGAAGCTTTCTTT. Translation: CASSPDRDTEAFF.

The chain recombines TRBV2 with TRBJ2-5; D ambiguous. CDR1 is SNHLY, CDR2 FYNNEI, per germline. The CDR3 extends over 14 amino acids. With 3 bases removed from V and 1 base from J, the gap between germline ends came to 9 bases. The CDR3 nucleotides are TGTGCCAGCAGTGATTCCGCCGGCCAAGAGACCCAGTACTTC. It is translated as CASSDSAGQETQYF.

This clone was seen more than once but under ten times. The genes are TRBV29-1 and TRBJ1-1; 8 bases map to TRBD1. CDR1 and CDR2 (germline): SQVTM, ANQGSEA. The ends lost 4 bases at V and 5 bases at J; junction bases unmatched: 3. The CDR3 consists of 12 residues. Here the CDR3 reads CSVVQGVTEAFF. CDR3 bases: TGCAGCGTTGTACAGGGGGTAACTGAAGCTTTCTTT.

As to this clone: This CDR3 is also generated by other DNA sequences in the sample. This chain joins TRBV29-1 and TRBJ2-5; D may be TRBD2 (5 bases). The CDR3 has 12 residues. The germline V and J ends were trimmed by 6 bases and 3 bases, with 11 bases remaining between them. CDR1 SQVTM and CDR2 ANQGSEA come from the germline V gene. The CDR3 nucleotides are TGCAGCGTACTGGCGGGTGAAGAGACCCAGTACTTC. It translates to CSVLAGEETQYF.

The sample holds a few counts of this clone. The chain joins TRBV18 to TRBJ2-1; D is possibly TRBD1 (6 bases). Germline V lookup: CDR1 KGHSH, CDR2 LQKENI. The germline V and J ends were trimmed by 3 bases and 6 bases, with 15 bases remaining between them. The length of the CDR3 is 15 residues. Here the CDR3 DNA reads TGTGCCAGCTCACCGCAGGGGAATTTTATCAATGAGCAGTTCTTC. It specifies CASSPQGNFINEQFF.

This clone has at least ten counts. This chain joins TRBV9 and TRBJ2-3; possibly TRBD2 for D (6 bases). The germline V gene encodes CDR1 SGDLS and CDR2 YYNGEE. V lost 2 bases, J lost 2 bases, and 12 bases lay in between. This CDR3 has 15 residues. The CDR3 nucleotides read TGTGCCAGCAGCGTTCGTGGGGGGACCACAGATACGCAGTATTTT. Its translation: CASSVRGGTTDTQYF.

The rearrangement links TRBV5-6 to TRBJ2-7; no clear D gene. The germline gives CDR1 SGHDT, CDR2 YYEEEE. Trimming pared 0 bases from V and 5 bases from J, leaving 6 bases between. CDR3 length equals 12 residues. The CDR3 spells CASSLDQDEQYF. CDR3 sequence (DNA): TGTGCCAGCAGCTTGGATCAGGACGAGCAGTACTTC.

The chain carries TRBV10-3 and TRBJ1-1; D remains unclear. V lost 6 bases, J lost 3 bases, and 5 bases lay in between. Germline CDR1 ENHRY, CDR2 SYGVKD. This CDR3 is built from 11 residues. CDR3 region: CAIRRDTEAFF. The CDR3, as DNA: TGTGCCATCAGGAGGGACACTGAAGCTTTCTTT.

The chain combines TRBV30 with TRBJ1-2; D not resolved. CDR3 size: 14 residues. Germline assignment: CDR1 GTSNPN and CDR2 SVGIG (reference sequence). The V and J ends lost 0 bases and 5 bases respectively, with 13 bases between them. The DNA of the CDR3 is TGTGCCTGGAGTGTTGAGATTTTGTGGTATGGCTACACCTTC. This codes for CAWSVEILWYGYTF.

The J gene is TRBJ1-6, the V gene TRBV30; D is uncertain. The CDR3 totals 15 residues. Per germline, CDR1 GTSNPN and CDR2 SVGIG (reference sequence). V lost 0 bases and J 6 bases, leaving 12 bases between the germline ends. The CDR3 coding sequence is TGTGCCTGGAGTGTATTCGGCGAAGCTAATTCACCCCTCCACTTT. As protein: CAWSVFGEANSPLHF.

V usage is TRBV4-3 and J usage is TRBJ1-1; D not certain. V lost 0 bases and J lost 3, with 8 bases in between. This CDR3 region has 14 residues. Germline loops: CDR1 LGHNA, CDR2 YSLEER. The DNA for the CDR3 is TGCGCCAGCAGCCAAGAGTGGACGGACACTGAAGCTTTCTTT. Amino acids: CASSQEWTDTEAFF.

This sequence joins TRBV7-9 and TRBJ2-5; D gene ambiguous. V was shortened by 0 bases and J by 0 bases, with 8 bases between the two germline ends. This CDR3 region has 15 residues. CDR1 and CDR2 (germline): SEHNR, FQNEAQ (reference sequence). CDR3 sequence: CASSLATTDQETQYF. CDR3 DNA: TGTGCCAGCAGCTTAGCGACAACAGACCAAGAGACCCAGTACTTC.

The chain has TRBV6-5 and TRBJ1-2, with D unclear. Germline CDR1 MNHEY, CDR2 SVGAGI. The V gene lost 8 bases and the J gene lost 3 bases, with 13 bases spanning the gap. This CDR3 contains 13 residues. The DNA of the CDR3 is TGTGCCAGCGCTGGGCAGGCCCACTATGGCTACACCTTC. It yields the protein CASAGQAHYGYTF.

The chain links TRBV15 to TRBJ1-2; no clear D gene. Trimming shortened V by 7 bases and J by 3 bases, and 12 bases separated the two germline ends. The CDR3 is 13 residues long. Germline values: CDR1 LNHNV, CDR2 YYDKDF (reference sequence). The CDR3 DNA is TGTGCCACCACCCCTCAGGCGGACTATGGCTACACCTTC. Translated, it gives CATTPQADYGYTF. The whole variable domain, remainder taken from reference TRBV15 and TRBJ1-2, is DAMVIQNPRYQVTQFGKPVTLSCSQTLNHNVMYWYQQKSSQAPKLLFHYYDKDFNNEADTPDNFQSRRPNTSFCFLDIRSPGLGDTAMYLCATTPQADYGYTFGSGTRLTVV.

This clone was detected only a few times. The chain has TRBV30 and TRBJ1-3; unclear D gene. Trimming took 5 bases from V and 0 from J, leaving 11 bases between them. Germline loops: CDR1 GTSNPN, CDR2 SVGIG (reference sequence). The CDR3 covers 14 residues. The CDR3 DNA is TGTGCCTGGGGGGATAACTACTCTGGAAACACCATATATTTT. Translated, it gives CAWGDNYSGNTIYF. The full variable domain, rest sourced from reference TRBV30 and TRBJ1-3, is SQTIHQWPATLVQPVGSPLSLECTVEGTSNPNLYWYRQAAGRGLQLLFYSVGIGQISSEVPQNLSASRPQDRQFILSSKKLLLSDSGFYLCAWGDNYSGNTIYFGEGSWLTVV.

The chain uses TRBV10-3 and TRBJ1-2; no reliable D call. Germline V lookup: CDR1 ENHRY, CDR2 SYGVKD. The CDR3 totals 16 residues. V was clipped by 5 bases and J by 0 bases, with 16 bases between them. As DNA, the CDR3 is TGTGCCATCAGTCCCCGGTCGGCAGGAGCTAACTATGGCTACACCTTC. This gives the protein CAISPRSAGANYGYTF.

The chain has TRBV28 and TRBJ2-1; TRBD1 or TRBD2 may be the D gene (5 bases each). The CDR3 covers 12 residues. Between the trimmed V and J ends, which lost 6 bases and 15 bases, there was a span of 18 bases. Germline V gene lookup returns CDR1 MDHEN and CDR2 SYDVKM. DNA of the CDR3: TGTGCCAGCAGCCCCACAGGACTGAAACCGTTCTTC. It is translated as CASSPTGLKPFF.